A selection of T cell receptor beta chains follows, all from one sample in a study of cytomegalovirus exposure and HLA in healthy donors. This table comes from immunoSEQ multiplex PCR, and its TCRdb copy is limited to in-frame clones, with some not included. In the table there are roughly 150,000 clones, around 96% of which are singletons. Sample: PBMCs. The receptors come from a woman aged 18-30 years in good health and CMV-seronegative. Each CDR3 is given with its conserved first and last residue. D genes are given only for firm matches. Clone size is not always given. Where it is, it says once, few, many or a class for expanded clones.

d_gene: .
v_gene: TRBV2
abundance: .
j_gene: TRBJ2-6
CDR3aa: CAGQTSGANVLTF
CDR3nt: TGTGCCGGGCAGACCTCTGGGGCCAACGTCCTGACTTTC

d_gene: .
v_gene: TRBV30
abundance: once
j_gene: TRBJ2-7
CDR3aa: CAWSGSLDRISYEQYF
CDR3nt: TGTGCCTGGAGTGGATCTCTTGACAGGATATCCTACGAGCAGTACTTC

d_gene: .
v_gene: TRBV19
abundance: .
j_gene: TRBJ1-1
CDR3aa: CASSMTENTEAFF
CDR3nt: TGTGCCAGTAGTATGACAGAGAACACTGAAGCTTTCTTT

d_gene: .
v_gene: TRBV5-1
abundance: .
j_gene: TRBJ2-7
CDR3aa: CASSLEAGFSYEQYF
CDR3nt: TGCGCCAGCAGCTTGGAGGCAGGGTTCTCCTACGAGCAGTACTTC

d_gene: .
v_gene: TRBV25-1
abundance: .
j_gene: TRBJ2-5
CDR3aa: CASSESRDFQETQYF
CDR3nt: TGTGCCAGCAGTGAATCTCGGGACTTCCAAGAGACCCAGTACTTC

d_gene: .
v_gene: TRBV30
abundance: .
j_gene: TRBJ1-3
CDR3aa: CAWNTGSGNTIYF
CDR3nt: TGTGCCTGGAATACAGGCTCTGGAAACACCATATATTTT

d_gene: .
v_gene: TRBV6-6
abundance: .
j_gene: TRBJ2-7
CDR3aa: CASKPFRGGDYEQYF
CDR3nt: TGTGCCAGCAAACCCTTTAGGGGGGGGGATTACGAGCAGTACTTC

d_gene: .
v_gene: TRBV7-9
abundance: .
j_gene: TRBJ1-3
CDR3aa: CASSLLNPGNTIYF
CDR3nt: TGTGCCAGCAGCTTACTAAATCCTGGAAACACCATATATTTT

d_gene: .
v_gene: TRBV28
abundance: .
j_gene: TRBJ1-1
CDR3aa: CASSFRRSNTEAFF
CDR3nt: TGTGCCAGCAGTTTCCGTAGATCGAACACTGAAGCTTTCTTT

d_gene: .
v_gene: TRBV27
abundance: .
j_gene: TRBJ2-2
CDR3aa: CASSSRSGDTGELFF
CDR3nt: TGTGCCAGCAGTTCCCGATCAGGGGACACCGGGGAGCTGTTTTTT

d_gene: .
v_gene: TRBV5-1
abundance: .
j_gene: TRBJ1-1
CDR3aa: CASSLEAGEVFTEAFF
CDR3nt: TGCGCCAGCAGCTTGGAAGCAGGGGAAGTGTTCACTGAAGCTTTCTTT

d_gene: TRBD1
v_gene: TRBV6-5
abundance: .
j_gene: TRBJ2-5
CDR3aa: CASSGQVQETQYF
CDR3nt: TGTGCCAGCAGCGGACAGGTTCAAGAGACCCAGTACTTC

d_gene: TRBD2
v_gene: TRBV9
abundance: .
j_gene: TRBJ2-5
CDR3aa: CASSAGTSGGTQETQYF
CDR3nt: TGTGCCAGCAGCGCCGGGACTAGCGGGGGGACGCAAGAGACCCAGTACTTC

d_gene: .
v_gene: TRBV12-2
abundance: .
j_gene: TRBJ2-2
CDR3aa: CASRLAQQGRGKGTGELFF
CDR3nt: TGTGCAAGTCGCTTAGCGCAACAGGGAAGGGGGAAGGGAACCGGGGAGCTGTTTTTT

d_gene: .
v_gene: TRBV19
abundance: .
j_gene: TRBJ1-2
CDR3aa: CASSMNVGQFHYGYTF
CDR3nt: TGTGCCAGTAGTATGAACGTTGGACAGTTCCACTATGGCTACACCTTC

d_gene: TRBD1
v_gene: TRBV6-1
abundance: once
j_gene: TRBJ2-7
CDR3aa: CASIPQGKPYEQYF
CDR3nt: TGTGCCAGCATCCCACAGGGGAAGCCTTACGAGCAGTACTTC

d_gene: .
v_gene: TRBV19
abundance: .
j_gene: TRBJ1-2
CDR3aa: CASGRGGNYGYTF
CDR3nt: TGTGCCAGTGGGCGGGGGGGCAACTATGGCTACACCTTC

d_gene: .
v_gene: TRBV4-3
abundance: .
j_gene: TRBJ2-7
CDR3aa: CASSQGPTSLEQYF
CDR3nt: TGCGCCAGCAGCCAAGGCCCAACATCCCTCGAGCAGTACTTC

d_gene: TRBD2
v_gene: TRBV15
abundance: .
j_gene: TRBJ2-7
CDR3aa: CATSREPGTSGTTYEQYF
CDR3nt: TGTGCCACCAGCAGAGAACCCGGGACTAGCGGGACGACCTACGAGCAGTACTTC

d_gene: .
v_gene: TRBV10-1
abundance: .
j_gene: TRBJ2-7
CDR3aa: CASSECRPGSYEQYF
CDR3nt: TGCGCCAGCAGTGAATGTAGACCGGGCTCCTACGAGCAGTACTTC

d_gene: TRBD1
v_gene: TRBV6-4
abundance: .
j_gene: TRBJ1-1
CDR3aa: CASSWDRGTEAFF
CDR3nt: TGTGCCAGCAGTTGGGACAGGGGAACTGAAGCTTTCTTT

d_gene: .
v_gene: TRBV20-1
abundance: .
j_gene: TRBJ2-7
CDR3aa: CSAYRDHEQYF
CDR3nt: TGCAGTGCTTACAGGGATCACGAGCAGTACTTC

d_gene: TRBD1
v_gene: TRBV7-6
abundance: .
j_gene: TRBJ2-1
CDR3aa: CASSLAPDRGSYNEQFF
CDR3nt: TGTGCCAGCAGCTTAGCCCCCGACAGGGGGAGTTACAATGAGCAGTTCTTC

d_gene: TRBD1
v_gene: TRBV30
abundance: .
j_gene: TRBJ1-1
CDR3aa: CAWSEGQGGTEAFF
CDR3nt: TGTGCCTGGAGTGAAGGACAGGGTGGAACTGAAGCTTTCTTT

d_gene: .
v_gene: TRBV9
abundance: once
j_gene: TRBJ1-5
CDR3aa: CASSVGVNQPQHF
CDR3nt: TGTGCCAGCAGCGTAGGAGTTAATCAGCCCCAGCATTTT

d_gene: TRBD1
v_gene: TRBV5-1
abundance: .
j_gene: TRBJ1-4
CDR3aa: CASSLVGQGQEKLFF
CDR3nt: TGCGCCAGCAGCTTGGTTGGACAGGGACAAGAAAAACTGTTTTTT